This passage covers 31 T cell receptor beta chains from one sample sequenced in a study of patients and donors after allogeneic stem cell transplantation. TCRdb redid the calling of the RT-PCR reads with MiXCR, one entry per CDR3 protein. This table has roughly 940,000 distinct CDR3 sequences, over 15% appearing once. Sequenced sample: blood, either unsorted or a sorted T cell fraction (not recorded which). The receptors stem from a human donor who was either an allogeneic HSCT recipient or a stem cell or donor lymphocyte infusion donor (not recorded which). It is not recorded whose cells these are; they may come from a transplant donor.

This clonotype was observed a few times. The V and J genes are TRBV4-1 and TRBJ2-3; 8 bases fit TRBD1. CDR1 MGHRA and CDR2 YSYEKL come from the germline V gene. The CDR3 has 15 amino acids. V lost 2 bases to trimming and J lost 5 bases; unmatched junction nucleotides: 6. CDR3 sequence reads: CASSQIIGQGDTQYF. DNA for the CDR3: TGCGCCAGCAGCCAAATTATTGGACAGGGAGATACGCAGTATTTT.

This clonotype has ten or more counts. The chain combines TRBV5-1 with TRBJ1-5; TRBD1 agrees at 8 bases. Trimming took 0 bases from V and 7 from J; bases not matched to a gene: 6. The CDR3 loop spans 15 amino acids. The germline V gene encodes CDR1 SGHRS and CDR2 YFSETQ. The CDR3 reads CASSLDGQGGQPQHF. The CDR3, as DNA: TGCGCCAGCAGCTTGGACGGACAGGGCGGGCAGCCCCAGCATTTT.

The rearrangement uses TRBV6-2 or TRBV6-3 and TRBJ2-7, with 7 bases identical to TRBD1. This CDR3 has 16 residues. J gave up 6 bases and V 2 bases, and 13 bases lay outside the gene matches. Germline V gene sequence: CDR1 MNHEY, CDR2 SVGEGT. For the CDR3, the DNA is TGTGCCAGCAGTTACAGGATTCGTGAGGGGGCTGTCGAGCAGTACTTC. As protein: CASSYRIREGAVEQYF.

The chain recombines TRBV7-2 with TRBJ2-4, with unresolved D. Germline V lookup: CDR1 SGHTA, CDR2 FQGNSA. V shed 5 bases and J shed 2 bases, with 10 bases lying between them. The CDR3 has 14 amino acids. The CDR3 region is CASSGGASKNIQYF. CDR3 sequence (DNA): TGTGCCAGCAGCGGCGGCGCGTCCAAAAACATTCAGTACTTC.

Of note for this clonotype: Because it lacks the conserved phenylalanine or tryptophan at the end, this CDR3 is likely a read error. This chain connects TRBV12-3 or TRBV12-4 to TRBJ2-7, with a possible D match to TRBD2 (6 bases). CDR3 length equals 16 residues. Trimming took 6 bases from V and 5 from J, leaving 23 bases between them. CDR3 DNA sequence: TGTGCCAGCAGCGAAGCGACCCTCGGCGGGACTCACGAGCAGTACTAC. Translation: CASSEATLGGTHEQYY.

This clonotype turned up a few times. The rearrangement joins TRBV5-5 to TRBJ2-1; D is undetermined. This CDR3 region has 12 residues. The V and J ends lost 5 bases and 8 bases respectively, with 11 bases between them. The germline V gene has CDR1 SGHKS and CDR2 YYEKEE (reference sequence). The CDR3, as DNA: TGTGCCAGCAGTATCCGGGCCGATGAGCAGTTCTTC. It specifies CASSIRADEQFF.

This sequence joins TRBV30 and TRBJ1-5, with D hard to call. There are 13 residues in the CDR3. Germline-derived CDR1 and CDR2 are GTSNPN and SVGIG (reference sequence). V was clipped by 0 bases and J by 0 bases, with 3 bases between them. The chain's CDR3 is CAWSVSSNQPQHF. CDR3 DNA sequence: TGTGCCTGGAGTGTTTCTAGCAATCAGCCCCAGCATTTT.

The rearrangement uses TRBV18 and TRBJ1-1; 9 bases map to TRBD1. CDR3 length equals 15 residues. Trimming took 6 bases from V and 5 from J; bases not matched to a gene: 10. The V gene's germline CDR1 is KGHSH and CDR2 LQKENI. The CDR3 nucleotides are TGTGCCAGCTCTGGGGACAGGGTGGGAAGAACTGAAGCTTTCTTT. Translating it yields CASSGDRVGRTEAFF.

This clonotype was seen more than once but under ten times. The J gene is TRBJ1-1, the V gene TRBV12-3 or TRBV12-4; TRBD1 aligns across 7 bases. CDR3 length: 14 residues. Trimming cost V 6 bases and J 4 bases; bases outside gene matches: 8. The CDR3: CASRGQGVTTEAFF. The CDR3 nucleotides are TGTGCCAGCAGAGGCCAGGGGGTCACCACTGAAGCTTTCTTT.

This clonotype turned up a few times. The V gene is TRBV5-1, the J gene TRBJ2-7, with TRBD1 matching 10 bases. Germline V gene data show CDR1 as SGHRS and CDR2 as YFSETQ. CDR3 size: 16 residues. Trimming at V came to 0 bases and at J to 6 bases, leaving 9 bases not matched to a gene. CDR3 protein: CASSLAGGTGAIEQYF. In nucleotides, the CDR3 is TGCGCCAGCAGCTTGGCAGGAGGGACAGGGGCGATCGAGCAGTACTTC.

The J gene is TRBJ2-7, the V gene TRBV20-1, with 10 positions matching TRBD1. Germline V gene data show CDR1 as DFQATT and CDR2 as SNEGSKA (reference sequence). Germline trimming cut 0 bases from V and 3 bases from J; bases unmatched to any gene: 2. The CDR3 contains 14 residues. This CDR3 is CSAREGTGDYEQYF. The CDR3 DNA reads as TGCAGTGCTAGAGAGGGGACAGGGGACTACGAGCAGTACTTC.

This chain links TRBV20-1 with TRBJ2-1, with D uncertain. V was cut by 6 bases and J by 4 bases, with 19 bases left in between. CDR1 and CDR2 from the germline V gene are DFQATT and SNEGSKA (reference sequence). The CDR3 length is 15 residues. The DNA for the CDR3 is TGCAGTGCCCCCCCGAGTGCAGGCGGTTACAATGAGCAGTTCTTC. It is translated as CSAPPSAGGYNEQFF.

This clonotype was seen a handful of times. The chain uses TRBV2 and TRBJ2-5, with unresolved D. The ends were cut back, 6 bases at V and 2 bases at J, with 16 bases in the middle. There are 15 residues in the CDR3. CDR1 and CDR2 from the germline V gene are SNHLY and FYNNEI. The chain's CDR3 is CASSYLRRVQETQYF. The CDR3 DNA sequence: TGTGCCAGCAGCTACTTAAGGAGAGTTCAAGAGACCCAGTACTTC.

This clonotype came up a few times. One end of the junction does not line up with germline, which may come from a read error. This chain uses TRBV7-8 with TRBJ1-1; unclear D gene. The CDR3 totals 11 residues. From germline, CDR1 is SGHVS and CDR2 FQNEAQ. The CDR3 protein is CASSLASEAFF. CDR3 nucleotides: TGCGCCAGCAGCTTGGCCTCTGAAGCTTTCTTT.

The chain employs TRBV5-6 and TRBJ2-5, with D perhaps TRBD2 (5 bases). Germline CDR1 is SGHDT and CDR2 is YYEEEE. Trimming took 4 bases from V and 6 from J, leaving 16 bases between them. This CDR3 has 14 residues. The chain's CDR3 is CASSRGSGLKTQYF. In nucleotides, the CDR3 is TGTGCCAGCAGCCGGGGATCGGGGTTAAAGACCCAGTACTTC.

This clonotype was detected a few times. This chain joins TRBV25-1 and TRBJ1-6, with D hard to call. The V end was cut by 4 bases, the J end by 7 bases, with 17 bases between. Per the germline V gene, CDR1 is MGHDK and CDR2 is SYGVNS. The CDR3 loop spans 16 amino acids. In DNA, the CDR3 is TGTGCCAGCAGTGGAGGTGGAGGTATAGGGAATTCACCCCTCCACTTT. Translated: CASSGGGGIGNSPLHF.

In this sample, this clonotype turned up many times. This chain links TRBV25-1 with TRBJ2-2; the D is unclear. The CDR3 has 14 amino acids. The germline V gene encodes CDR1 MGHDK and CDR2 SYGVNS. V dropped 4 bases and J dropped 2 bases, with 8 bases sitting between them. This CDR3 reads CASSVGPNTGELFF. The CDR3 nucleotides read TGTGCCAGCAGTGTGGGTCCCAACACCGGGGAGCTGTTTTTT.

This clonotype was observed a handful of times. This sequence joins TRBV5-1 and TRBJ2-1, with a tentative D call TRBD1 (6 bases). CDR1 SGHRS and CDR2 YFSETQ come from the germline V gene. This CDR3 is built from 14 residues. V lost 5 bases to trimming and J lost 5 bases, with 14 bases between them. CDR3 nucleotide sequence: TGCGCCAGCAGTCAAATTCGGACAGACAATGAGCAGTTCTTC. Its translation: CASSQIRTDNEQFF.

V is TRBV27 and J is TRBJ2-3; D perhaps matches TRBD1 (5 bases). The CDR3 extends over 16 amino acids. With 5 bases removed from V and 4 bases from J, the gap between germline ends came to 19 bases. Germline values: CDR1 MNHEY, CDR2 SMNVEV (reference sequence). The DNA of the CDR3 is TGTGCCAGCAGTCTTCTGCAGGGCCGGATACCAGATACGCAGTATTTT. This sequence encodes CASSLLQGRIPDTQYF.

The gene calls are TRBV2 and TRBJ1-4; 11 nucleotides align to TRBD1. CDR3 length: 14 residues. J lost 5 bases, V lost 7 bases, and 3 bases had no gene match. The germline CDR1 and CDR2 sequences are SNHLY and FYNNEI. In DNA form, the CDR3 reads TGTGCCAGCAAAAGGACAGGGGGCAATGAAAAACTGTTTTTT. Its protein product is CASKRTGGNEKLFF.

CDR3 bases: TGTGCCATCCCGAGCCCCGGGACATTGACCGGGGAGCTGTTTTTT. Translation: CAIPSPGTLTGELFF. The chain couples TRBV7-9 to TRBJ2-2, with D perhaps matching TRBD1 (6 bases). Germline-derived CDR1 and CDR2 are SEHNR and FQNEAQ (reference sequence). Trimming took 10 bases from V and 5 from J, leaving 20 bases between them. The CDR3 has 15 amino acids.

This clonotype showed up just a few times. The rearrangement joins TRBV11-3 to TRBJ2-3; D is undetermined. The CDR3 contains 14 residues. Germline CDR1 and CDR2: SGHNT and YENEEA. V was cut by 4 bases and J by 5 bases, with 13 bases left in between. The CDR3 loop is CASSSPVGKDTQYF. In DNA form, the CDR3 reads TGTGCCAGCAGCTCCCCCGTTGGGAAAGATACGCAGTATTTT.

This clonotype has just a few counts. The V call is TRBV11-2, the J call TRBJ2-6; D remains ambiguous. CDR3 length equals 16 residues. Germline values: CDR1 SGHAT, CDR2 FQNNGV. Trimming stripped 5 bases from V and 1 base from J, with 12 bases between. CDR3: CASSPLKGSGANVLTF. In nucleotides, the CDR3 is TGTGCCAGCAGCCCCCTTAAAGGGTCTGGGGCCAACGTCCTGACTTTC.

This clonotype appeared a few times. The chain couples TRBV20-1 to TRBJ2-1; 8 bases align to TRBD1. CDR3 length: 15 residues. Germline V gene data show CDR1 as DFQATT and CDR2 as SNEGSKA (reference sequence). Trimming took 5 bases from V and 4 from J; bases not matched to a gene: 10. The CDR3 region is CSASKPGQVYNEQFF. In nucleotides, the CDR3 is TGCAGTGCTTCTAAGCCGGGACAGGTATACAATGAGCAGTTCTTC.

The chain is built from TRBV5-1 and TRBJ1-3; D is unresolved. The germline gives CDR1 SGHRS, CDR2 YFSETQ. V was shortened by 4 bases and J by 3 bases, with 8 bases between the two germline ends. The CDR3 loop spans 13 amino acids. The CDR3 here is CASSPTLGNTIYF. CDR3 nucleotides: TGCGCCAGCAGCCCGACTCTTGGAAACACCATATATTTT.

This clonotype was observed many times. V and J are TRBV6-5 and TRBJ1-1, with 7 bases lining up with TRBD1. CDR1 and CDR2 from the germline V gene are MNHEY and SVGAGI. CDR3 length: 14 residues. V lost 2 bases and J lost 0; bases outside the gene matches: 0. CDR3 in amino acids: CASSYGTVNTEAFF. CDR3 nucleotide sequence: TGTGCCAGCAGTTACGGGACAGTGAACACTGAAGCTTTCTTT.

Only a few counts were recorded for this clonotype. The rearrangement links TRBV20-1 to TRBJ1-2, with 9 bases fitting TRBD1. Germline V gene sequence: CDR1 DFQATT, CDR2 SNEGSKA (reference sequence). V was pared by 8 bases and J by 2 bases, with 6 bases of the junction left unmatched. The CDR3 has 13 residues. CDR3 nucleotides: TGCAGTTCCGGACAGGGGCTAAACTATGGCTACACCTTC. Translated: CSSGQGLNYGYTF.

The chain has TRBV12-3 or TRBV12-4 and TRBJ1-5; no reliable D call. The ends were cut back, 6 bases at V and 1 base at J, with 16 bases in the middle. The CDR3 sequence is 16 residues long. In DNA form, the CDR3 reads TGTGCCAGCAGCCCCCTCGGGCTCCTAAGCAATCAGCCCCAGCATTTT. The encoded protein is CASSPLGLLSNQPQHF.

This clonotype showed up just a few times. This chain connects TRBV20-1 to TRBJ1-1, with a tentative D call TRBD1 (5 bases). Trimming left V 1 base short and J 5 bases short, with 14 bases between. The CDR3 totals 14 residues. Germline V gene data show CDR1 as DFQATT and CDR2 as SNEGSKA (reference sequence). CDR3 DNA: TGCAGTGCTAGAGTGCCGGGTGGGGGGACTGAAGCTTTCTTT. Translated: CSARVPGGGTEAFF.

This clonotype showed up just a few times. The CDR3 DNA is TGCAGTGCTGAGGCCAGGGTCGGCTTCGGGGCCAACGTCCTGACTTTC. Protein sequence: CSAEARVGFGANVLTF. This chain connects TRBV20-1 to TRBJ2-6, with D maybe TRBD1 (5 bases). The V gene's germline CDR1 is DFQATT and CDR2 SNEGSKA (reference sequence). V lost 5 bases and J 4 bases, leaving 18 bases between the germline ends. CDR3 size: 16 residues.

This clonotype has only a few counts. This chain connects TRBV24-1 to TRBJ2-3; 8 bases align to TRBD2. The CDR3 covers 17 residues. Trimming at V came to 6 bases and at J to 3 bases, leaving 13 bases not matched to a gene. Germline V gene sequence: CDR1 KGHDR, CDR2 SFDVKD. CDR3 loop: CATSPLPREGRTDTQYF. DNA of the CDR3: TGTGCCACCAGTCCCCTCCCTCGGGAGGGGAGGACAGATACGCAGTATTTT.